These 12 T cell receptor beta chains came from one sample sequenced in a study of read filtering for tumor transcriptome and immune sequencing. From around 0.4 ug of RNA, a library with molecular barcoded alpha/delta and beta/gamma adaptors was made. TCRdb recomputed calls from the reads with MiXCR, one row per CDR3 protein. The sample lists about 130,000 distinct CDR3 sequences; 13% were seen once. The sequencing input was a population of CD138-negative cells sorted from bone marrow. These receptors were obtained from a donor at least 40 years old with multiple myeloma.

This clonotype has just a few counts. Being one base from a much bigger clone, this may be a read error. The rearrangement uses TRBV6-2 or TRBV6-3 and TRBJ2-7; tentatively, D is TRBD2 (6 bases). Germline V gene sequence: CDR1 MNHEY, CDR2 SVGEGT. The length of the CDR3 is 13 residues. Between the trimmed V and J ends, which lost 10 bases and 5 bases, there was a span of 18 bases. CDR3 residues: CAIKNAGSNEQYF. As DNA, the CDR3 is TGTGCCATCAAGAACGCGGGGTCCAACGAGCAGTACTTC.

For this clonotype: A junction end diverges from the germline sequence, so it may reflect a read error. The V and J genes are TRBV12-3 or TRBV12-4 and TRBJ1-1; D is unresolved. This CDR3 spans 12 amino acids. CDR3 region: CASSLLNTGAFF. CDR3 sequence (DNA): TGTGCCAGCAGTCTACTGAACACTGGAGCTTTCTTT.

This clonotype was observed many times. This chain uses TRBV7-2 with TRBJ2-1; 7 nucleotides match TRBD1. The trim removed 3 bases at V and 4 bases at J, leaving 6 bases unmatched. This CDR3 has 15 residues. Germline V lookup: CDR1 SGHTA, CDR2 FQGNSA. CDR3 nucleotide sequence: TGTGCCAGCAGCTTTTCGCAGGGGGTATACAATGAGCAGTTCTTC. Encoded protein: CASSFSQGVYNEQFF.

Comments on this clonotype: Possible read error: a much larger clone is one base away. The CDR3 region is CASSLREGDAALF. CDR3 coding DNA: TGTGCCAGCAGCCTAAGGGAGGGGGACGCAGCTCTCTTT. The chain combines TRBV3-1 with TRBJ1-1; D might be TRBD1 (6 bases). From germline, CDR1 is LGHDT and CDR2 YNNKEL (reference sequence). CDR3 length: 13 amino acids.

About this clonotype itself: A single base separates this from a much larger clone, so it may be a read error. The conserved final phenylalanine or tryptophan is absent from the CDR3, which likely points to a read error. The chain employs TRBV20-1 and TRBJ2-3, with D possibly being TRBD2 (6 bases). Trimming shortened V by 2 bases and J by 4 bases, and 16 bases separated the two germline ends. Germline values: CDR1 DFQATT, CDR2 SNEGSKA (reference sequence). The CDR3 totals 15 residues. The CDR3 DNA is TGCAGTGCTAGATTGGCTAGCGATCAGGCAGATACGCAGTATTCT. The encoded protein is CSARLASDQADTQYS.

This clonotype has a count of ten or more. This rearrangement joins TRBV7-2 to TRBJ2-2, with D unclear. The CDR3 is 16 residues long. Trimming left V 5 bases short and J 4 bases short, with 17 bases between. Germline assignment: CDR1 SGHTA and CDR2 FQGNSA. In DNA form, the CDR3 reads TGTGCCAGCAGCGAACAGCCTCTAGTAACCACCGGGGAGCTGTTTTTT. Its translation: CASSEQPLVTTGELFF.

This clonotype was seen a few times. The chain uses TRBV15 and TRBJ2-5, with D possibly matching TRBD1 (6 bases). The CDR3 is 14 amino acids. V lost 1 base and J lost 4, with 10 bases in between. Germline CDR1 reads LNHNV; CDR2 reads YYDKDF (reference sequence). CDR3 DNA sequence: TGTGCCACCAGCAGAGGTCAGGGGTCAGAGACCCAGTACTTC. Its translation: CATSRGQGSETQYF. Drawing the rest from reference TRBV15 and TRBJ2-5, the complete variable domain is DAMVIQNPRYQVTQFGKPVTLSCSQTLNHNVMYWYQQKSSQAPKLLFHYYDKDFNNEADTPDNFQSRRPNTSFCFLDIRSPGLGDTAMYLCATSRGQGSETQYFGPGTRLLVL.

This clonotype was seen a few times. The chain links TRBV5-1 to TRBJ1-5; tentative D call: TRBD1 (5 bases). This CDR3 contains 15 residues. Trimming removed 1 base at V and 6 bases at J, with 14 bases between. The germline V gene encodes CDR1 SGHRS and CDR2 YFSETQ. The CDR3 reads CASSLNGASSQPQHF. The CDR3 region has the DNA TGCGCCAGCAGCTTGAATGGGGCTTCGAGTCAGCCCCAGCATTTT.

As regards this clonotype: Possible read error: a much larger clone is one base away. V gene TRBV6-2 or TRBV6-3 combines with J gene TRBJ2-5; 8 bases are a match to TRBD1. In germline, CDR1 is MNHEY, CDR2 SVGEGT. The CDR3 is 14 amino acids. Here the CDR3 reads CAGRAGGAGETQYF. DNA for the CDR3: TGTGCCGGCAGGGCAGGGGGCGCGGGAGAGACCCAGTACTTC.

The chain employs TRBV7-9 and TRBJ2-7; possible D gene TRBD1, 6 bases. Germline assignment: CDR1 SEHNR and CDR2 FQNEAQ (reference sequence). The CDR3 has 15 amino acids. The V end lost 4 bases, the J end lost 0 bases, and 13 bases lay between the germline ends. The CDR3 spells CASSSGDTLSYEQYF. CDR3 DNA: TGTGCCAGCAGCTCAGGGGACACCCTCTCCTACGAGCAGTACTTC.

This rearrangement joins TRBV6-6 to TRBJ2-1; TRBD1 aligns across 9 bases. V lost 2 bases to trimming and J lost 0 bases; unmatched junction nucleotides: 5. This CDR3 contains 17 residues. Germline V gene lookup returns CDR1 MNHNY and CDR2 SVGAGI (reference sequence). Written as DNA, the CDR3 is TGTGCCAGCAGTTACAGGAAGACAGGGGGCTCCTACAATGAGCAGTTCTTC. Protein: CASSYRKTGGSYNEQFF.

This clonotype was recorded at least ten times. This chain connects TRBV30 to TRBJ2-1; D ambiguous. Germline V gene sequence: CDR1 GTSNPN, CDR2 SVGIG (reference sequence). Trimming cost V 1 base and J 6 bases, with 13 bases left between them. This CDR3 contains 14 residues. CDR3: CAWSGVSGTNEQFF. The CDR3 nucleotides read TGTGCCTGGAGTGGGGTTTCCGGCACCAATGAGCAGTTCTTC. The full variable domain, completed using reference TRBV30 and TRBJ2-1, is SQTIHQWPATLVQPVGSPLSLECTVEGTSNPNLYWYRQAAGRGLQLLFYSVGIGQISSEVPQNLSASRPQDRQFILSSKKLLLSDSGFYLCAWSGVSGTNEQFFGPGTRLTVL.